The T cell receptor (beta chain) under discussion was sequenced for a study of cytomegalovirus exposure and HLA in healthy donors. PCR involved 60 Vbeta and 13 Jbeta primers. Profiled with immunoSEQ multiplex PCR; TCRdb holds only in-frame clones, not every one. Found here are 95,000 to 150,000 clones, 75% to 90% of them singletons; the top ten hold about 9.2%. V was clipped by 5 bases and J by 0 bases, with 11 bases between them. This CDR3 region has 15 residues. CDR1 and CDR2 from the germline V gene are MNHEY and SMNVEV (reference sequence). This chain links TRBV27 with TRBJ1-5; D is undetermined. The TCR comes from a man aged 25 to 40 in good health and CMV-seropositive. Sequenced input: PBMCs. CDR3 sequence reads: CASSAGVNSNQPQHF. The CDR3 DNA reads as TGTGCCAGCAGTGCCGGGGTGAATAGCAATCAGCCCCAGCATTTT.